A selection of T cell receptor beta chains follows, all from one sample in a study of post-analysis software for immune sequencing data. MiXCR was run by TCRdb on the PCR reads, yielding one entry per CDR3 protein. The repertoire holds about 500,000 distinct CDR3 sequences, under 55% seen once, with about 12% in the top ten. The material sequenced was blood. The source of these receptors is a girl under 18 with multiple sclerosis. Both conserved end residues are part of each CDR3. D genes are given only for firm matches. Not every row has a clone size; where given, it reads once, few, many or a size class.

TRBJ1-2,TRBV12-3/TRBV12-4,NA,few,12,CASSLQGRGYTF,TGTGCCAGCAGCTTACAGGGTCGTGGCTACACCTTC
TRBJ2-7,TRBV29-1,TRBD1,few,13,CSVWTGGFYEQYF,TGCAGCGTCTGGACAGGGGGCTTCTACGAGCAGTACTTC
TRBJ1-5,TRBV6-6,NA,NA,14,CASSSGHRNQPQHF,TGTGCCAGCAGCTCGGGACACCGCAATCAGCCCCAGCATTTT
TRBJ1-1,TRBV5-1,NA,NA,14,CASSLETPNTEAFF,TGCGCCAGCAGCTTGGAAACACCCAACACTGAAGCTTTCTTT
TRBJ1-6,TRBV27,NA,few,17,CASRPDGFEANNSPLHF,TGTGCCAGCAGGCCCGATGGTTTCGAAGCCAATAATTCACCCCTCCACTTT
TRBJ2-7,TRBV24-1,NA,many,12,CATSDYGYEQYF,TGTGCCACCAGTGATTATGGTTACGAGCAGTACTTC
TRBJ2-3,TRBV7-8,TRBD2,NA,16,CASSLILAGAEDTQYF,TGTGCCAGCAGCTTAATACTAGCGGGAGCGGAAGATACGCAGTATTTT
TRBJ2-7,TRBV6-1,NA,NA,15,CASSEGPGTSYEQYF,TGTGCCAGCAGTGAAGGTCCCGGGACGTCCTACGAGCAGTACTTC
TRBJ2-2,TRBV6-5,TRBD1,NA,15,CASSYSPGGYGELFF,TGTGCCAGCAGTTACTCGCCAGGGGGTTACGGGGAGCTGTTTTTT
TRBJ2-5,TRBV4-1,TRBD2,few,16,CASSSFASGDQETQYF,TGCGCCAGCAGCTCCTTCGCTAGCGGCGACCAAGAGACCCAGTACTTC
TRBJ2-4,TRBV18,TRBD1,few,16,CASSPPNRDRSQEQYF,TGTGCCAGCTCACCTCCTAACCGGGACAGGTCTCAAGAGCAGTACTTC
TRBJ1-2,TRBV4-1,TRBD1,few,19,CASSHGKKGQGPNPYGYTF,TGCGCCAGCAGCCACGGAAAAAAGGGACAGGGGCCAAACCCATATGGCTACACCTTC
TRBJ2-7,TRBV14,TRBD2,NA,12,CASSQDVGREYF,TGTGCCAGCAGCCAAGATGTAGGGAGGGAGTACTTC
TRBJ2-2,TRBV11-2,NA,NA,15,CASSLVRGLTGELFF,TGTGCCAGCAGCTTAGTTAGAGGACTCACCGGGGAGCTGTTTTTT
TRBJ2-7,TRBV20-1,NA,few,14,CSARDLGEAYEQYF,TGCAGTGCTAGAGATCTGGGGGAGGCTTACGAGCAGTACTTC
TRBJ1-1,TRBV7-9,NA,NA,17,CASSSEPRWGAYTEAFF,TGTGCCAGCAGCTCGGAACCCAGGTGGGGGGCTTACACTGAAGCTTTCTTT
TRBJ2-3,TRBV10-3,TRBD1,once,14,CAISKRDRTDTQYF,TGTGCCATCTCCAAGAGGGACAGAACAGATACGCAGTATTTT
TRBJ2-4,TRBV28,TRBD2,NA,16,CASSLRTSGTKNIQYF,TGTGCCAGCAGCCTCAGGACTAGCGGGACCAAAAACATTCAGTACTTC
TRBJ2-1,TRBV29-1,NA,few,15,CSVVGLLRKGNEQFF,TGCAGCGTTGTGGGACTCCTCCGAAAGGGGAATGAGCAGTTCTTC
TRBJ2-7,TRBV7-2,TRBD2,NA,14,CASSLGGENYEQYF,TGTGCCAGCAGCTTGGGAGGGGAAAATTACGAGCAGTACTTC
TRBJ2-1,TRBV7-9,NA,NA,14,CASLGFVEVNEQFF,TGTGCCAGCCTAGGATTTGTGGAGGTCAATGAGCAGTTCTTC
TRBJ1-3,TRBV5-1,NA,NA,14,CASSLSASGNTIYF,TGCGCCAGCAGCTTGTCTGCCTCTGGAAACACCATATATTTT
TRBJ1-1,TRBV5-1,TRBD1,NA,12,CASSHGTAEAFF,TGCGCCAGCAGCCACGGGACAGCTGAAGCTTTCTTT